The sample holds a few counts of the clone carrying this T cell receptor (beta chain). J was trimmed by 6 bases and V by 1 base; bases with no gene match: 7. CDR3 length: 15 amino acids. The germline gives CDR1 LGHNA, CDR2 YNFKEQ. Sequenced by immunoSEQ multiplex PCR; TCRdb stores in-frame clones only, minus some. The sample includes roughly 170,000 clones, roughly 92% seen only once; the top ten take more than 1.1%. The data are from a study of control samples from healthy donors and cancer patients. This TCR was recovered from a young woman in good health. The sample taken for sequencing was blood. The gene calls are TRBV4-2 and TRBJ1-2, with 8 bases identical to TRBD1. The CDR3 DNA sequence: TGTGCCAGCAGCCAAGGGAGGACAGGGAGAAATGGCTACACCTTC. This translates into CASSQGRTGRNGYTF.